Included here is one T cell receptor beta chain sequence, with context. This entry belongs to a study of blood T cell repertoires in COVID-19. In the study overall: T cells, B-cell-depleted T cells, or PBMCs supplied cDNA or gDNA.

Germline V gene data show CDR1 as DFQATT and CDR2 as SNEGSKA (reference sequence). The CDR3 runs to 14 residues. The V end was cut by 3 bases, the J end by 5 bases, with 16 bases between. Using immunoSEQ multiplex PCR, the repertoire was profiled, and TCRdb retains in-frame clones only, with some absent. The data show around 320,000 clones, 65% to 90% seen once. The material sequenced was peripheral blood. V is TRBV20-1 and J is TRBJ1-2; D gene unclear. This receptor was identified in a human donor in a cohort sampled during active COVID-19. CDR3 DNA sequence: TGCAGTGCTAGTGGATACCCAGAGAGGTATGGCTACACCTTC. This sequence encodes CSASGYPERYGYTF.